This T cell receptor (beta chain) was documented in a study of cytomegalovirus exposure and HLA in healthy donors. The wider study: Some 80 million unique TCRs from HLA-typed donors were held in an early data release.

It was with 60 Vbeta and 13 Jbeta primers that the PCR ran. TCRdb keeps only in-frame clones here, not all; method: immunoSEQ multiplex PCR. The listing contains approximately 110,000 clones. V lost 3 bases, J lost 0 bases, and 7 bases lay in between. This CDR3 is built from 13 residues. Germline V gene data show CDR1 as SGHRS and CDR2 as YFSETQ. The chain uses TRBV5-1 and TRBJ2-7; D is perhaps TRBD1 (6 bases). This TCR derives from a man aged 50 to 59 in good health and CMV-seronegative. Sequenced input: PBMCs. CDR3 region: CASSSDSSYEQYF. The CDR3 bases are TGCGCCAGCAGCTCGGACAGCTCCTACGAGCAGTACTTC.